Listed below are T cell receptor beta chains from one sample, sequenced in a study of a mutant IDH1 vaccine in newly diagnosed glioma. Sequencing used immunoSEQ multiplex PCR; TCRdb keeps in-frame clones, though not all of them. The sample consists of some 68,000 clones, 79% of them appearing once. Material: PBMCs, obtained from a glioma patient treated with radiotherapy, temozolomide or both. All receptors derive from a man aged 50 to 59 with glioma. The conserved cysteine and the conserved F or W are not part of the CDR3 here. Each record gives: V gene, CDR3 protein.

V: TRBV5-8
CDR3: ASSLEGTGGNYSNQPQH

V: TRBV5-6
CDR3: ASSPTRQMNYGYT

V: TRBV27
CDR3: ASSLKGLRGEQF

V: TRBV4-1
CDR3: ASSQGGQDRLPQH

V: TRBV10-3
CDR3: AISAAANTEAF

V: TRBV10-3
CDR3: AISEPQGGGVSDTQY

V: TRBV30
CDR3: AWSHNTFANYGYT

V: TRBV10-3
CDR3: AISRDYEQY

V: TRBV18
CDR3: ASSPGQGGHSPLH

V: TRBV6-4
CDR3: ASSVGLGETQY

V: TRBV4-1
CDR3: ASSRRHPNTEAF

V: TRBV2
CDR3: ASSGLGDTQY

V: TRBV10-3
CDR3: AITRGSGGPGRETQY

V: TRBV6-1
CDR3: ASSRGTLSYEQY

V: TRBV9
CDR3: ASSVEGGHTEAF

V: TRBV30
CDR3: AWSPDLDRGNQPQH

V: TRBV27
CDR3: ASSFGQGPYEQY

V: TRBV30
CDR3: ACSRTSASYEQY

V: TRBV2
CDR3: ASKGVQETQY

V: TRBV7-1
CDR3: ASSLETGGVVSRTEAF

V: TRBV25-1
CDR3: ASSDRTGTDTQY

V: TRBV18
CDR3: ASSPAALNTEAF

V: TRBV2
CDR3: ASNYQETQY

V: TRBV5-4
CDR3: ASSLQGFRTDTQY

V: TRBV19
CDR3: ASRVGVLSGNTIY

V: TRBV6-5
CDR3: ASSFSGTGAGNTIY

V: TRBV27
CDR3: ASSSSRVLREKLF

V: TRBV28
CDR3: ASLGTPLYEQY

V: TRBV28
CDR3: ASSSLDREETQY

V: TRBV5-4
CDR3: ASSFPGDYGYT

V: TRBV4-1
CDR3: ASSIGLAGIYNEQF

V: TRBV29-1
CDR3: SVGGGSYDEKLF

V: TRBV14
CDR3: ASSQEEGSPYEQY

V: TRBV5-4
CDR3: ASSLVTGKYYEQY

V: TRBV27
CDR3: ASRGRWENHGYT

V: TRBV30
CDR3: AWSLGGGRADTQY

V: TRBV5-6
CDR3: ASSLAGTGAFSPNYGYT

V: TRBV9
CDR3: ASSATGASGNTIY

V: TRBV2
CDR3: ASSEEGAGYGYT

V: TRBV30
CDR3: AWSVKGYGELF

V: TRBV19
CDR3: ASSIRGGGNEKLF

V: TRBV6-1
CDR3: ASSEGVTRAYGYT

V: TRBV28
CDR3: ASSLGGGKNIQY

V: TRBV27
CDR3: ASSFSRYYEQY

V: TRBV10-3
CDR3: AIEDGINSGNTIY

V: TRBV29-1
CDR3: SVPPRGQGAVNEQF

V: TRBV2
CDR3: ASSQSYQETQY

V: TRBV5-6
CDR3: ASSLARRGRTYEQY

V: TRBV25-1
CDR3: ASGGGLNTEAF

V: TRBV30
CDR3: AWSVSGQGAGYT

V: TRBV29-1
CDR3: SVDEGGGQPQH

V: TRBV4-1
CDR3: ASSPIQGVTEAF

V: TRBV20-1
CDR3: SAHLEGEQF

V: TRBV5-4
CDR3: ASSPKTGGAGLAF

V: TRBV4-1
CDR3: ASSQSPDRGDQPQH

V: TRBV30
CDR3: AFRDRGYNEQF

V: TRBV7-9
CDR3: ASSPYQATNEKLF

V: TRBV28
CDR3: ASRDANEKLF

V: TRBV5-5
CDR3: ASSLGPGSSYEQY

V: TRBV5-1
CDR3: ASAPLTRATPGEQY